This T cell receptor beta chain was documented in a study of human T cells and chemical hapten exposure (dated by TCRdb to about 2021). About the full investigation: For sensitization, 2% DPC in acetone was applied to an approximately 2 cm by approximately 2 cm area of upper inner arm skin. This study followed changes in the peripheral blood TCR repertoire in vivo during primary and secondary sensitization of alopecia patients to the hapten diphenylcyclopropenone (DPC). Patients additionally received weekly therapeutic DPC doses to the scalp throughout the roughly 25-week study period. Blood was sampled from patients pre-sensitization (week 0) and at 2, 6 and about 24 weeks after DPC sensitization. Patch testing was performed on the upper back with Finn chambers containing 0.01% DPC, and the patch tests were scored after 6 days according to International Contact Dermatitis Research Group standards. The patient cohort, mostly female, included alopecia areata with under or over 50% scalp involvement, alopecia totalis and alopecia universalis. Blood for TCR sequencing was provided by twenty-nine alopecia patients at one to four time points (pre-sensitization, 2, 6 and 24 weeks). Libraries were pooled for sequencing, and variation in per-sample TCR yields was attributed mainly to small differences in library volumes within the pool. General study outcomes and caveats: Repeated subsampling changed both the strength of the expansion versus patch-test correlation and the threshold at which the correlation became significant. Expanded TCRs formed significantly more large CDR3 similarity clusters than pre-sensitization or healthy control sets, consistent with antigen-driven responses. All patients had alopecia, a presumed autoimmune disease, so their immune response might differ from that of healthy individuals. The number of TCRs above 1 in 1000 frequency did not change with DPC sensitization; there was no evidence of global repertoire structure alterations. Patch test score correlated positively with the number of PT1 expanded TCRs, reaching significance at thresholds 8, 16 and 32 but not at 4.

The library was obtained by RACE. The sample was run on a NextSeq 500. During library preparation, unique molecular identifiers were attached to individual cDNA molecules so that TCRs could be counted in a quantitative, reproducible way. From each blood RNA sample, both TCR alpha and TCR beta chains were sequenced. For the original study's pipeline: Samples had a median of approximately 93,000 TCRs, with a range from about 20,000 to 690,600. The Decombinator software suite was used to annotate the V, J and CDR3 of the TCR reads. To make PS versus PT1 abundance plots, every sample was subsampled to the same number of TCRs (28,000). TCRs were defined as expanded if absent before sensitization and observed at least eight times at the 2-week time point. TCRdb's own reprocessing of the public reads used fastp at Q25 and MiXCR and kept productive beta chains. Records with the same CDR3 protein are collapsed into one entry carrying the most frequent genes and DNA. TCRdb's processing, not the authors', yielded these V and J calls. Present in this sample are under 200,000 distinct CDR3 sequences, 30% of which were seen just once. The ten largest clones capture under 3% of the sample.

The intended sense of this specimen's time point label: pre-sensitization, week 0. The intended sense of this specimen's treatment or condition label: therapeutic diphenylcyclopropenone sensitization with weekly scalp DPC. At each patch-test visit, blood was drawn before the patch test was applied. Eligible patients were aged 18 to 70, diagnosed with alopecia, deemed suitable for DPC therapy, and excluded if pregnant. Unfractionated whole blood was collected in Tempus Blood RNA tubes, and total RNA was extracted from that blood. This clonotype has just a few counts. There is no known antigen for this receptor. It has no much larger one-base neighbor in the sample; base qualities were not kept. The CDR3 sequence holds 12 residues, the cysteine and phenylalanine included. Here the CDR3 DNA is all that survives: 36 bases in frame from base 1. Cut back by 8 bases and 1 base, the V and J ends lie 11 bases apart. CDR1 is given as SQVTM and CDR2 as ANQGSEA, both from the germline V gene.

The chain is assembled from TRBV29-1 and TRBJ1-1, with a tentative D gene TRBD1 over 5 matching bases. This TCR came from a woman in her 30s with alopecia areata. Some clones in this sample may be carry-over from other donors' samples. The material was whole blood, obtained in connection with sensitization to the hapten diphenylcyclopropenone (DPC). In nucleotide form, the sequence is TGCAGCACCGGACACGGGAACACTGAAGCTTTCTTT. Its amino acids are CSTGHGNTEAFF.